This T cell receptor beta chain was identified in a study of spatial heterogeneity in lung cancer. Findings and limits, study-wide: How many expanded intratumoral alpha and beta TCRs were present tracked the tumor mutation count, which was a count of nonsynonymous mutations.

In germline, CDR1 is SGHTA, CDR2 FQGNSA. Deletions cut 3 bases from V and 1 base from J, with 0 bases between. The CDR3 has 11 residues. Indicated time point: sample taken at primary tumor resection. This clonotype occurred once. Its antigen is undetermined. This beta chain was picked up by a library intended for alpha chains and is off target, so its count carries little meaning. One entry per CDR3 protein, called by TCRdb with MiXCR from the 5' RACE reads. The data contain 2,500 to 3,000 distinct CDR3 sequences, 45% to 50% of them singletons. The sample in question was lung tumor tissue, obtained at surgery. This receptor was identified in a male donor with early-stage non-small cell lung cancer. The chain employs TRBV7-2 and TRBJ1-1; no clear D gene. CDR3 sequence: CASSLNTEAFF. The CDR3 DNA follows: TGTGCCAGCAGCTTGAACACTGAAGCTTTCTTT.